This TCR beta chain was captured in a study of blood T cell repertoires in COVID-19. The protocol was immunoSEQ multiplex PCR, while the TCRdb copy is restricted to in-frame clones and leaves out a portion. The data hold approximately 380,000 clones, with more than 70% observed a single time. Looked up from germline, CDR1 is MNHNS and CDR2 is SASEGT. The CDR3 extends over 13 amino acids. The V and J ends lost 1 base and 4 bases respectively, with 7 bases between them. The sequenced material came from PBMCs or T cells enriched from blood (not recorded which). V and J are TRBV6-1 and TRBJ2-5, with D hard to call. This clonotype originated in a woman aged 18-29 years who had recovered from COVID-19. The chain's CDR3 is CASSEGARETQYF. CDR3 coding DNA: TGTGCCAGCAGTGAAGGGGCACGAGAGACCCAGTACTTC.